This T cell receptor beta chain originates from a study of blood T cells in healthy people across ages. This clonotype has a single count. V dropped 4 bases and J dropped 6 bases, with 13 bases sitting between them. This CDR3 comprises 13 residues. The germline V gene has CDR1 SGDLS and CDR2 YYNGEE. Peripheral blood, about 10 milliliters per donor, was collected. Isolation yielded PBMCs, at least 7 million per sample, in every case. With a J-beta primer mix and a sample-barcoded 5' primer, a second PCR ran roughly 7 to 11 cycles. TCRdb re-called the 5' RACE reads through MiXCR, storing one row per CDR3 protein. The table lists 1.5 million to 2 million distinct CDR3 sequences, 28% of them singletons.

The chain has TRBV9 and TRBJ1-1; D gene unclear. This receptor was obtained from a woman in her twenties or thirties in good health. Sequenced input: blood. The CDR3 nucleotides are TGTGCCAGCAGCCCCCCGTTGGGGTCTGAAGCTTTCTTT. Translated, it gives CASSPPLGSEAFF.